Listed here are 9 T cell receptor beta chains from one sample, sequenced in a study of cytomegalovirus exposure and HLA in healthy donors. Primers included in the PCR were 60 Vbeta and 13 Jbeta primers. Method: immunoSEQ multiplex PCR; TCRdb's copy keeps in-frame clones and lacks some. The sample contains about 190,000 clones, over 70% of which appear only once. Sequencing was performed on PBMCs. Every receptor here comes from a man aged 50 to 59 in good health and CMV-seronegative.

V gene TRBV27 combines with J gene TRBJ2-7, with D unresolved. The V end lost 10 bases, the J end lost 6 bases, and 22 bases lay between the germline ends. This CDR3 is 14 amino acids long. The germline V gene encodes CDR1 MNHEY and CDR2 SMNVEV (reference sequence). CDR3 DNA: TGTGCCACCTCCGAAATGGGCCAGTTGGGCGAGCAGTACTTC. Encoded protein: CATSEMGQLGEQYF.

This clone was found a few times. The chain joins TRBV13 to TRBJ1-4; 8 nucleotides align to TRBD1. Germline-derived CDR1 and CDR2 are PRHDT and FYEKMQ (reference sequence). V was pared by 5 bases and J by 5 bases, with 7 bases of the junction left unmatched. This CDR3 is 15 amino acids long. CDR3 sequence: CASSILRTGNEKLFF. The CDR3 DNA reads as TGTGCCAGCAGCATTTTGAGGACAGGGAATGAAAAACTGTTTTTT.

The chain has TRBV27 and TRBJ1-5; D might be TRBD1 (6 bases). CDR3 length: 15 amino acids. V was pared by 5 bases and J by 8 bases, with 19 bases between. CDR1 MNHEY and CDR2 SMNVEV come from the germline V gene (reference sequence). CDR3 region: CASSPGTHLGKPQHF. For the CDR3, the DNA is TGTGCCAGCAGTCCCGGGACACATCTAGGAAAGCCCCAGCATTTT.

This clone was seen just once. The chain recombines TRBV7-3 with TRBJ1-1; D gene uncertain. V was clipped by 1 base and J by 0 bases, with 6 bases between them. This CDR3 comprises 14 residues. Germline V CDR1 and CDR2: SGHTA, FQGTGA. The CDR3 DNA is TGTGCCAGCAGCTTAATTCAGATGAACACTGAAGCTTTCTTT. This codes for CASSLIQMNTEAFF.

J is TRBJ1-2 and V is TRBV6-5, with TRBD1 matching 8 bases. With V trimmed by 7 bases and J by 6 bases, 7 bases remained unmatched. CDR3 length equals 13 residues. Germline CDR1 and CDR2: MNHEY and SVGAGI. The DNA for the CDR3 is TGTGCCAGCACCCCCAGGGGGCTAAATGGCTACACCTTC. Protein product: CASTPRGLNGYTF.

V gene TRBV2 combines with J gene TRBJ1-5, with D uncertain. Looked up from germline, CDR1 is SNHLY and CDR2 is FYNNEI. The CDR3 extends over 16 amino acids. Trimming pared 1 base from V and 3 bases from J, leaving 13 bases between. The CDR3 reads CASSEVTGRLNQPQHF. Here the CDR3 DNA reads TGTGCCAGCAGTGAAGTTACTGGCAGACTCAATCAGCCCCAGCATTTT. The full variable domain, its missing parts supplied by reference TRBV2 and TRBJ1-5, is EPEVTQTPSHQVTQMGQEVILRCVPISNHLYFYWYRQILGQKVEFLVSFYNNEISEKSEIFDDQFSVERPDGSNFTLKIRSTKLEDSAMYFCASSEVTGRLNQPQHFGDGTRLSIL.

The CDR3 nucleotides read TGCGCCAGCAGCAGCACCGGGACAGTCGGCTATGGCTACACCTTC. Translation: CASSSTGTVGYGYTF. The rearrangement uses TRBV5-1 and TRBJ1-2, with 7 nucleotides matching TRBD1. After removal of 4 bases from V and 4 bases from J, the junction contained 10 bases not matched to a gene. The CDR3 has 15 residues. The germline gives CDR1 SGHRS, CDR2 YFSETQ.

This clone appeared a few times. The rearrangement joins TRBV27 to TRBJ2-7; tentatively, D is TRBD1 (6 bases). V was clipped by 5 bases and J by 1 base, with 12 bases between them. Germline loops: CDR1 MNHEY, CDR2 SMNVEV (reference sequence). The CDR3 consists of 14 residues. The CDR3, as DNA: TGTGCCAGCAGTGTTCGGGACACATCCTACGAGCAGTACTTC. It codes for CASSVRDTSYEQYF.

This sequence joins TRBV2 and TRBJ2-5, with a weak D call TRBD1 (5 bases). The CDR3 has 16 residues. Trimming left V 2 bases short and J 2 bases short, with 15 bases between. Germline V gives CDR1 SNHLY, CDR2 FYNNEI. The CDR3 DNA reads TGTGCCAGCAGTGAATTGGGGCCAAGGGCACAAGAGACCCAGTACTTC. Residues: CASSELGPRAQETQYF.